This T cell receptor (beta chain) is drawn from a study of T cell responses to AZD1222 COVID-19 vaccine. V lost 1 base and J lost 5, with 11 bases in between. The germline V gene has CDR1 LNHNV and CDR2 YYDKDF (reference sequence). This CDR3 has 15 residues. Measured with immunoSEQ multiplex PCR; TCRdb has only the in-frame clones, and not every one. The sample has 250,000 to 300,000 clones; 85% to 95% are singletons. The chain is built from TRBV15 and TRBJ2-2; D may be TRBD1 (6 bases). The clonotype was recovered from an adult who received the AZD1222 COVID-19 vaccine. The source material was peripheral blood, sampled 28 days after the second AZD1222 dose. CDR3 sequence (DNA): TGTGCCACCAGCAGAGTTCAGGGGAATACCGGGGAGCTGTTTTTT. Its translation: CATSRVQGNTGELFF.